These T cell receptor beta chains were read from a single sample in a study of T-cell memory formation after mild COVID-19. Each CDR3 protein is one row after TCRdb ran MiXCR on the 5' RACE reads. The repertoire holds nearly 350,000 distinct CDR3 sequences, over 10% seen once, with around 21% in the top ten. Material for sequencing was PBMCs or a T cell subset sorted from them (not recorded which). These receptors were taken from a man between 18 and 35 years old who had mild COVID-19 (a few samples of this study predate the infection). Cell type and time point are not known. Both conserved end residues are part of each CDR3. Fields, in order: J gene, D gene, clone size, V gene, CDR3 protein, CDR3 DNA. The D gene is left open where the match is weak. Size is stated for part of the rows, as once, few or many counts, or as a class when the clone is expanded.

j_call: TRBJ2-1; d_call: -; clone_size: few; v_call: TRBV27; cdr3_aa: CASRVGRLNEQFF; cdr3_nt: TGTGCCAGCAGGGTAGGCAGGCTTAATGAGCAGTTCTTC
j_call: TRBJ1-6; d_call: -; clone_size: -; v_call: TRBV7-9; cdr3_aa: CASSSSVSSYNSPLHF; cdr3_nt: TGTGCCAGCAGCTCATCCGTCTCCTCCTATAATTCACCCCTCCACTTT
j_call: TRBJ2-1; d_call: -; clone_size: few; v_call: TRBV9; cdr3_aa: CASSVGGANEQFF; cdr3_nt: TGTGCCAGCAGCGTAGGGGGGGCCAATGAGCAGTTCTTC
j_call: TRBJ2-1; d_call: -; clone_size: -; v_call: TRBV29-1; cdr3_aa: CSSGGGGRGGNEQFF; cdr3_nt: TGCAGCTCTGGAGGAGGGGGCAGGGGAGGCAATGAGCAGTTCTTC
j_call: TRBJ2-3; d_call: -; clone_size: few; v_call: TRBV7-3; cdr3_aa: CASSSDSDHRTDTQYF; cdr3_nt: TGTGCCAGCAGCTCAGACAGTGACCACCGCACAGATACGCAGTATTTT
j_call: TRBJ2-7; d_call: -; clone_size: few; v_call: TRBV20-1; cdr3_aa: CSARDRVGSLEQYF; cdr3_nt: TGCAGTGCTAGAGATCGGGTGGGCTCCCTCGAGCAGTACTTC
j_call: TRBJ2-4; d_call: -; clone_size: -; v_call: TRBV30; cdr3_aa: CAWSVGRIQYF; cdr3_nt: TGTGCCTGGAGTGTGGGGAGGATTCAGTACTTC
j_call: TRBJ2-5; d_call: -; clone_size: -; v_call: TRBV6-2/TRBV6-3; cdr3_aa: CASSLRDSSVVLETQYF; cdr3_nt: TGTGCCAGCAGTCTCCGGGACTCCTCCGTTGTACTCGAGACCCAGTACTTC
j_call: TRBJ1-2; d_call: -; clone_size: few; v_call: TRBV12-3/TRBV12-4; cdr3_aa: CASTRWGNYGYTF; cdr3_nt: TGTGCCAGCACCCGGTGGGGGAACTATGGCTACACCTTC
j_call: TRBJ1-1; d_call: -; clone_size: -; v_call: TRBV3-1; cdr3_aa: CASSQGLGTQAFF; cdr3_nt: TGTGCCAGCAGCCAGGGGCTCGGGACACAAGCTTTCTTT
j_call: TRBJ1-6; d_call: -; clone_size: -; v_call: TRBV7-9; cdr3_aa: CASSSAGSSYNSPLHF; cdr3_nt: TGTGCCAGCAGCTCCGCAGGGAGCTCCTATAATTCACCCCTCCACTTT
j_call: TRBJ1-1; d_call: -; clone_size: few; v_call: TRBV20-1; cdr3_aa: CSEVLMGTEAFF; cdr3_nt: TGCAGTGAGGTTCTGATGGGCACTGAAGCTTTCTTT
j_call: TRBJ1-1; d_call: TRBD1; clone_size: few; v_call: TRBV5-6; cdr3_aa: CASSFGTGNTEAFF; cdr3_nt: TGTGCCAGCAGCTTCGGGACAGGAAACACTGAAGCTTTCTTT
j_call: TRBJ1-4; d_call: -; clone_size: few; v_call: TRBV12-3/TRBV12-4; cdr3_aa: CASSFGAGVSEKLFF; cdr3_nt: TGTGCCAGCAGTTTTGGGGCAGGGGTTAGTGAAAAACTGTTTTTT
j_call: TRBJ2-1; d_call: TRBD2; clone_size: few; v_call: TRBV5-1; cdr3_aa: CASTREGTSGDEQFF; cdr3_nt: TGCGCCAGCACCCGGGAGGGGACTTCAGGGGATGAGCAGTTCTTC
j_call: TRBJ2-3; d_call: -; clone_size: few; v_call: TRBV7-2; cdr3_aa: CASSDRAAGDTQYF; cdr3_nt: TGTGCCAGCAGTGACCGGGCCGCGGGAGATACGCAGTATTTT
j_call: TRBJ2-7; d_call: -; clone_size: few; v_call: TRBV7-6; cdr3_aa: CASSLALNYEQYF; cdr3_nt: TGTGCCAGCAGCTTAGCCCTAAACTACGAGCAGTACTTC
j_call: TRBJ2-5; d_call: TRBD1; clone_size: -; v_call: TRBV5-1; cdr3_aa: CASSGSGQGAGETQYF; cdr3_nt: TGCGCCAGCAGCGGCTCGGGACAGGGGGCCGGGGAGACCCAGTACTTC
j_call: TRBJ2-5; d_call: TRBD1; clone_size: -; v_call: TRBV5-1; cdr3_aa: CASSWDREQETQYF; cdr3_nt: TGCGCCAGCAGCTGGGACAGGGAACAAGAGACCCAGTACTTC
j_call: TRBJ2-2; d_call: TRBD2; clone_size: -; v_call: TRBV2; cdr3_aa: CASRGGRTGELFF; cdr3_nt: TGTGCCAGCCGGGGGGGCCGGACCGGGGAGCTGTTTTTT
j_call: TRBJ2-5; d_call: TRBD2; clone_size: -; v_call: TRBV5-1; cdr3_aa: CASNYGRGLETQYF; cdr3_nt: TGCGCCAGCAACTACGGGAGGGGCTTGGAGACCCAGTACTTC
j_call: TRBJ2-3; d_call: -; clone_size: many; v_call: TRBV7-6; cdr3_aa: CASSQDSTDTQYF; cdr3_nt: TGTGCCAGCAGCCAGGACAGCACAGATACGCAGTATTTT
j_call: TRBJ2-1; d_call: -; clone_size: few; v_call: TRBV6-2/TRBV6-3; cdr3_aa: CASDEGSYNEQFF; cdr3_nt: TGTGCCAGTGACGAGGGCTCCTACAATGAGCAGTTCTTC
j_call: TRBJ2-5; d_call: TRBD2; clone_size: -; v_call: TRBV18; cdr3_aa: CASSRRTSEETQYF; cdr3_nt: TGTGCCAGCTCGCGACGAACTAGCGAGGAGACCCAGTACTTC
j_call: TRBJ1-1; d_call: -; clone_size: -; v_call: TRBV4-3; cdr3_aa: CASSQVKETQAFF; cdr3_nt: TGCGCCAGCAGCCAAGTCAAGGAAACTCAAGCTTTCTTT
j_call: TRBJ1-5; d_call: -; clone_size: few; v_call: TRBV27; cdr3_aa: CASSSLIGSNQPQHF; cdr3_nt: TGTGCCAGCAGTTCCCTCATCGGGAGCAATCAGCCCCAGCATTTT
j_call: TRBJ1-5; d_call: -; clone_size: few; v_call: TRBV11-2; cdr3_aa: CASSLFWQPQHF; cdr3_nt: TGTGCCAGCAGCTTATTCTGGCAGCCCCAGCATTTT
j_call: TRBJ2-6; d_call: -; clone_size: -; v_call: TRBV20-1; cdr3_aa: CSAPTAPGANVLTF; cdr3_nt: TGCAGTGCTCCCACGGCCCCTGGGGCCAACGTCCTGACTTTC
j_call: TRBJ1-6; d_call: -; clone_size: -; v_call: TRBV4-3; cdr3_aa: CASSQSGDSPLHF; cdr3_nt: TGCGCCAGCAGCCAATCCGGGGATTCACCCCTCCACTTT
j_call: TRBJ2-5; d_call: TRBD2; clone_size: few; v_call: TRBV6-1; cdr3_aa: CASSEAGVWETQYF; cdr3_nt: TGTGCCAGCAGTGAGGCGGGGGTTTGGGAGACCCAGTACTTC
j_call: TRBJ2-1; d_call: TRBD1; clone_size: few; v_call: TRBV6-5; cdr3_aa: CASGGTGDRNEQFF; cdr3_nt: TGTGCCAGCGGGGGGACAGGGGACCGCAATGAGCAGTTCTTC
j_call: TRBJ2-7; d_call: TRBD1; clone_size: few; v_call: TRBV10-3; cdr3_aa: CAISESPGTGYYEQYF; cdr3_nt: TGTGCCATCAGTGAGTCCCCCGGGACAGGGTACTACGAGCAGTACTTC
j_call: TRBJ1-5; d_call: -; clone_size: few; v_call: TRBV6-2/TRBV6-3; cdr3_aa: CASSDSGNQPQHF; cdr3_nt: TGTGCCAGCAGTGACTCAGGGAATCAGCCCCAGCATTTT
j_call: TRBJ2-5; d_call: -; clone_size: -; v_call: TRBV7-2; cdr3_aa: CASSLGGSAGETQYF; cdr3_nt: TGTGCCAGCAGCTTAGGGGGGTCAGCAGGCGAGACCCAGTACTTC
j_call: TRBJ2-5; d_call: TRBD2; clone_size: -; v_call: TRBV7-3; cdr3_aa: CASSLMGGLKETQYF; cdr3_nt: TGTGCCAGCAGCTTAATGGGGGGACTAAAAGAGACCCAGTACTTC
j_call: TRBJ1-4; d_call: -; clone_size: -; v_call: TRBV6-5; cdr3_aa: CASSYRNNEKLFF; cdr3_nt: TGTGCCAGCAGTTACCGGAACAATGAAAAACTGTTTTTT
j_call: TRBJ2-5; d_call: -; clone_size: many; v_call: TRBV5-1; cdr3_aa: CASSLRGAGETQYF; cdr3_nt: TGCGCCAGCAGCTTGAGGGGGGCAGGGGAGACCCAGTACTTC
j_call: TRBJ2-3; d_call: TRBD2; clone_size: -; v_call: TRBV27; cdr3_aa: CASTPLPSGFTQYF; cdr3_nt: TGTGCCAGCACCCCCCTTCCTAGCGGCTTTACGCAGTATTTT
j_call: TRBJ1-5; d_call: -; clone_size: many; v_call: TRBV28; cdr3_aa: CASSLYRQPQHF; cdr3_nt: TGTGCCAGCAGTTTGTACCGACAGCCCCAGCATTTT
j_call: TRBJ1-1; d_call: -; clone_size: few; v_call: TRBV5-1; cdr3_aa: CASSSGGVVGKDTEAFF; cdr3_nt: TGCGCCAGCAGCTCGGGGGGGGTCGTGGGGAAGGACACTGAAGCTTTCTTT